The clone carrying this T cell receptor (beta chain) was observed many times. An even split of each subset's genomic DNA across several immunoSEQ plates was performed. Each PCR replicate run on unsorted PBMC took in 250 to 300 ng DNA, tens of thousands of T cell genomes. Libraries were prepared by immunoSEQ multiplex PCR; TCRdb keeps only in-frame clonotypes and omits some of them. The sample lists about 460,000 clones, over 60% seen once, with about 12% in the top ten. This CDR3 has 16 residues. Germline-derived CDR1 and CDR2 are SSHAT and FNYEAQ (reference sequence). The V segment lost 3 bases and the J segment 0 bases; nucleotides outside the gene matches: 3. This entry is derived from a study of shared clonotypes between healthy human individuals. Background on the study: The composition of the donors was a couple of women and a few men aged 18 to 49.

The sequence was obtained from a woman between 40 and 55 years old in good health. Some clones in this sample may be carry-over from other donors' samples. Sequencing input: PBMCs. The gene calls are TRBV7-7 and TRBJ2-1, with 9 bases that match TRBD2. The CDR3 protein is CASSFSSGTSYNEQFF. CDR3 DNA sequence: TGTGCCAGCAGCTTTTCTAGCGGGACCTCCTACAATGAGCAGTTCTTC.